The sequence of this TCR beta chain was determined in a study of shared clonotypes between healthy human individuals. Several immunoSEQ 96-well plates shared each subset's DNA, each plate a replicate. Original processing methods: Without quality scores, immunoSEQ junctional reads could not be filtered like full-length reads. Clones were read by immunoSEQ multiplex PCR, and TCRdb kept only the in-frame ones, dropping some. V, J and clone size derive from that table, while D and trimming were established from the DNA sequence. The data hold around 1.1 million clones, with around three quarters observed a single time. The CDR3 contains 18 residues. The germline V and J ends were trimmed by 3 bases and 2 bases, with 19 bases remaining between them. Germline values: CDR1 SGHTA, CDR2 FQGNSA.

Sequencing was done on a sample of memory CD4+ T cells from PBMCs. Sample subset: CD45RA-negative fraction. The V gene is TRBV7-2, the J gene TRBJ2-2; tentatively, D is TRBD2 (5 bases). The sequence was obtained from a man in his late teens or twenties in good health. Some clones in this sample may be carry-over from other donors' samples. The CDR3 bases are TGTGCCAGCAGCTTCTGGGCTACTAGTCGGGGAAACACCGGGGAGCTGTTTTTT. This translates into CASSFWATSRGNTGELFF.